This T cell receptor beta chain appears in the sequencing data of a study of cytomegalovirus exposure and HLA in healthy donors. Study-wide points: Published work reported that the classifier diagnosed cytomegalovirus status with high specificity and sensitivity.

In the PCR, 60 Vbeta and 13 Jbeta primers were used. How the authors handled the data: There were around 78 million unique TCR beta chains by a later count, and 10 million to 12 million of them were shared. Sequencing was performed with immunoSEQ multiplex PCR; in TCRdb, only in-frame clones are kept and a portion is missing. For V, J and clone size, that table is used; D and trimming come from the DNA. The data show some 150,000 clones, with about 10% seen just once and 1.8% held by the top ten. Notes on this clone: Its antigen is unknown.

The sequenced material came from PBMCs. The sequence was collected from a man over 45 in good health and CMV-seronegative.

The CDR3 nucleotides are TGCGCCAGCAGTCAATCGGACAGGCACAATACGCAGTATTTT. Amino acid sequence: CASSQSDRHNTQYF. V gene TRBV23-1 combines with J gene TRBJ2-3, with 7 bases matching TRBD1. TRBV23-1 is designated an ORF whose function remains uncertain. This CDR3 has 14 amino acids. V lost 0 bases to trimming and J lost 7 bases; unmatched junction nucleotides: 4.